The 31 T cell receptor beta chains below were found in one sample sequenced in a study of T cells after yellow fever vaccination. TCRdb redid the calling of the 5' RACE reads with MiXCR, one entry per CDR3 protein. Among around 320,000 distinct CDR3 sequences listed, about 10% were seen once. The starting material was CD4+ T cells sorted from PBMCs, obtained 45 days after the yellow fever booster vaccination. The receptors were gathered from a man between 18 and 35 years old who received the YFV17D yellow fever vaccine.

Only a few counts were recorded for this clonotype. The J gene is TRBJ1-1, the V gene TRBV15, with D unclear. V lost 1 base and J lost 8, with 11 bases in between. CDR1 is LNHNV and CDR2 is YYDKDF in the germline V gene (reference sequence). The CDR3 loop spans 13 amino acids. CDR3 protein: CATSRAGSLEAFF. CDR3 coding DNA: TGTGCCACCAGCAGAGCGGGCAGCCTCGAAGCTTTCTTT.

This clonotype was recorded a few times. The CDR3 sequence: CASSRTSNNEQFF. The CDR3 coding sequence is TGTGCCAGCAGCCGGACTTCGAACAATGAGCAGTTCTTC. The genes are TRBV7-2 and TRBJ2-1, with D tentatively TRBD2 (5 bases). Trimming cost V 5 bases and J 5 bases, with 10 bases left between them. Germline lookup yields CDR1 SGHTA and CDR2 FQGNSA. The CDR3 runs 13 residues.

The chain uses TRBV5-1 and TRBJ1-1; D not resolved. CDR3 length: 12 amino acids. Looked up from germline, CDR1 is SGHRS and CDR2 is YFSETQ. Trimming cost V 0 bases and J 9 bases, with 9 bases left between them. DNA for the CDR3: TGCGCCAGCAGCTTGGTAGGGAACCAAGCTTTCTTT. Its protein product is CASSLVGNQAFF.

This clonotype showed up just a few times. This chain connects TRBV20-1 to TRBJ2-1, with D uncertain. Trimming removed 6 bases at V and 0 bases at J, with 12 bases between. This CDR3 contains 14 residues. Germline assignment: CDR1 DFQATT and CDR2 SNEGSKA (reference sequence). The DNA of the CDR3 is TGCAGTGCCCGCGACCGACTCTCCTACAATGAGCAGTTCTTC. Protein sequence: CSARDRLSYNEQFF.

This clonotype was counted only a few times. This chain connects TRBV7-6 to TRBJ1-2; D is unresolved. CDR3 length: 10 residues. Germline V lookup: CDR1 SGHVS, CDR2 FNYEAQ. V was shortened by 9 bases and J by 4 bases, with 6 bases between the two germline ends. Here the CDR3 DNA reads TGTGCCAGGGACTTCTATGGCTACACCTTC. Its translation: CARDFYGYTF.

The CDR3 region is CASRLAGGDEQYV. The CDR3, as DNA: TGTGCCAGCAGACTAGCGGGGGGCGACGAGCAGTACGTC. The chain links TRBV6-2 or TRBV6-3 to TRBJ2-7; 12 nucleotides line up with TRBD2. The CDR3 is 13 residues long. Germline CDR1 is MNHEY and CDR2 is SVGEGT. Germline trimming cut 6 bases from V and 5 bases from J; bases unmatched to any gene: 2.

V gene TRBV21-1 combines with J gene TRBJ2-7; the table's TRBD1 call for D was not verified on the DNA. TRBV21-1 is marked as a pseudogene. This CDR3 is 14 amino acids long. CDR3 loop: CASSSTGGEDEQYF. The CDR3 DNA is TGTGCCAGCAGCAGCACAGGGGGCGAAGACGAGCAGTACTTC.

The chain uses TRBV7-2 and TRBJ2-6; D remains unclear. The V end lost 5 bases, the J end lost 1 base, and 6 bases lay between the germline ends. Per the germline V gene, CDR1 is SGHTA and CDR2 is FQGNSA. CDR3 length: 14 residues. CDR3 in amino acids: CASSHLSGANVLTF. The DNA for the CDR3 is TGTGCCAGCAGCCACCTATCTGGGGCCAACGTCCTGACTTTC. Together with reference TRBV7-2 and TRBJ2-6, the CDR3 gives the full variable domain: GAGVSQSPSNKVTEKGKDVELRCDPISGHTALYWYRQSLGQGLEFLIYFQGNSAPDKSGLPSDRFSAERTGGSVSTLTIQRTQQEDSAVYLCASSHLSGANVLTFGAGSRLTVL.

The J gene is TRBJ1-2, the V gene TRBV7-2; D call uncertain. The CDR3 is 14 residues long. V lost 1 base to trimming and J lost 3 bases, with 9 bases between them. Germline lookup yields CDR1 SGHTA and CDR2 FQGNSA. The CDR3 bases are TGTGCCAGCAGCTTAGATACGGTAGACTATGGCTACACCTTC. Protein product: CASSLDTVDYGYTF.

This clonotype showed up many times. The chain has TRBV3-1 and TRBJ2-3; D remains unclear. V was cut by 0 bases and J by 2 bases, with 9 bases left in between. Germline V gene lookup returns CDR1 LGHDT and CDR2 YNNKEL (reference sequence). The CDR3 is 15 residues long. DNA for the CDR3: TGTGCCAGCAGCCAAGAAGGTGACAACACAGATACGCAGTATTTT. Encoded protein: CASSQEGDNTDTQYF.

This clonotype came up a few times. The CDR3 DNA reads as TGTGCCAGCAGTTACCCAGGCCGGGTTCGACAGCCCCAGCATTTT. This codes for CASSYPGRVRQPQHF. The gene calls are TRBV6-5 and TRBJ1-5; no clear D. CDR3 length equals 15 residues. V shed 2 bases and J shed 7 bases, with 15 bases lying between them. The germline V gene has CDR1 MNHEY and CDR2 SVGAGI.

This rearrangement joins TRBV5-1 to TRBJ2-3; D gene unclear. Between the trimmed V and J ends, which lost 2 bases and 3 bases, there was a span of 16 bases. The CDR3 consists of 16 residues. The germline V gene encodes CDR1 SGHRS and CDR2 YFSETQ. The CDR3, as DNA: TGCGCCAGCAGCTTTGGATCGCCGGAAAGAACAGATACGCAGTATTTT. Protein sequence: CASSFGSPERTDTQYF.

This clonotype occurred a few times. The J gene is TRBJ2-4, the V gene TRBV7-2; 7 bases line up with TRBD2. Per germline, CDR1 SGHTA and CDR2 FQGNSA. This CDR3 spans 14 amino acids. V lost 2 bases, J lost 6 bases, and 4 bases stayed unmatched. CDR3 nucleotides: TGTGCCAGCAGCTTAAGTAGGGAGGGAAACATTCAGTACTTC. It yields the protein CASSLSREGNIQYF.

The CDR3 sequence: CASSVPPQVAVRNEQFF. In DNA form, the CDR3 reads TGTGCCAGCAGCGTGCCCCCCCAGGTAGCGGTACGGAATGAGCAGTTCTTC. V and J are TRBV9 and TRBJ2-1, with D tentatively TRBD2 (6 bases). The CDR3 runs 17 residues. The V end lost 2 bases, the J end lost 7 bases, and 22 bases lay between the germline ends. Germline assignment: CDR1 SGDLS and CDR2 YYNGEE.

The chain is built from TRBV9 and TRBJ2-3; possible D gene TRBD2, 5 bases. The CDR3 consists of 16 residues. V gave up 3 bases and J gave up 1 base, with 15 bases separating them. Per the germline V gene, CDR1 is SGDLS and CDR2 is YYNGEE. This CDR3 is CASSGLHGERTDTQYF. In nucleotides, the CDR3 is TGTGCCAGCAGCGGTCTCCACGGGGAACGCACAGATACGCAGTATTTT.

A few counts support this clonotype. The J gene is TRBJ2-3, the V gene TRBV7-2; no definite D call. The germline V and J ends were trimmed by 3 bases and 6 bases, with 7 bases remaining between them. From germline, CDR1 is SGHTA and CDR2 FQGNSA. This CDR3 region has 12 residues. The CDR3: CASSFRFDTQYF. In DNA, the CDR3 is TGTGCCAGCAGCTTCAGGTTCGATACGCAGTATTTT.

This chain links TRBV3-1 with TRBJ1-1; tentative D call: TRBD1 (6 bases). The V gene lost 4 bases and the J gene lost 4 bases, with 13 bases spanning the gap. The CDR3 sequence is 14 residues long. Germline CDR1 is LGHDT and CDR2 is YNNKEL (reference sequence). The CDR3: CASSRQDGGTEAFF. CDR3 sequence (DNA): TGTGCCAGCAGCCGACAGGATGGCGGCACTGAAGCTTTCTTT.

This clonotype was observed a few times. The chain combines TRBV4-1 with TRBJ2-5; 7 bases line up with TRBD1. The CDR3 length is 14 residues. V was clipped by 2 bases and J by 4 bases; unmatched bases: 4. Germline CDR1 is MGHRA and CDR2 is YSYEKL. CDR3 region: CASSQQRGRETQYF. CDR3 bases: TGCGCCAGCAGCCAACAGAGGGGGCGAGAGACCCAGTACTTC.

V usage is TRBV20-1 and J usage is TRBJ1-6; D gene uncertain. The CDR3 consists of 13 residues. V shed 4 bases and J shed 3 bases, with 7 bases lying between them. Per the germline V gene, CDR1 is DFQATT and CDR2 is SNEGSKA (reference sequence). This CDR3 reads CSATPDYNSPLHF. As DNA, the CDR3 is TGCAGTGCTACACCGGACTATAATTCACCCCTCCACTTT.

This clonotype appeared a few times. This sequence joins TRBV12-3 or TRBV12-4 and TRBJ2-2; TRBD1 might be the D (6 bases). CDR3 length: 14 residues. Trimming took off 3 bases at V and 6 bases at J, with 11 bases between the two ends. The CDR3 loop is CASSFLSGAGELFF. CDR3 coding DNA: TGTGCCAGCAGTTTTCTCTCAGGGGCCGGGGAGCTGTTTTTT.

This chain links TRBV3-1 with TRBJ1-2, with 7 positions matching TRBD1. The V and J ends lost 3 bases and 0 bases, in that order; junction bases with no gene match: 4. The CDR3 is 15 residues long. The V gene's germline CDR1 is LGHDT and CDR2 YNNKEL (reference sequence). In nucleotides, the CDR3 is TGTGCCAGCAGCCAGTACAGGGGCACTAACTATGGCTACACCTTC. It translates to CASSQYRGTNYGYTF.

CDR3: CASSPGHKETQYF. The CDR3 DNA follows: TGTGCCAGCTCACCCGGACATAAGGAGACCCAGTACTTC. V is TRBV18 and J is TRBJ2-5; TRBD1 is a possible D gene (5 bases). Germline assignment: CDR1 KGHSH and CDR2 LQKENI. The CDR3 extends over 13 amino acids. Trimming shortened V by 3 bases and J by 5 bases, and 10 bases separated the two germline ends.

This clonotype has a handful of counts. The J gene is TRBJ1-1, the V gene TRBV2, with TRBD1 as a possible D gene (6 bases). This CDR3 is 14 amino acids long. CDR1 is SNHLY and CDR2 is FYNNEI in the germline V gene. V lost 4 bases and J lost 3, with 12 bases in between. CDR3 sequence reads: CASSAGAGHTEAFF. The CDR3 DNA sequence: TGTGCCAGCAGTGCGGGGGCTGGGCACACTGAAGCTTTCTTT.

This clonotype was seen only a few times. V and J are TRBV12-3 or TRBV12-4 and TRBJ2-1, with a possible D match to TRBD2 (6 bases). The V gene lost 7 bases and the J gene lost 7 bases, with 17 bases spanning the gap. The CDR3 runs 14 residues. The DNA for the CDR3 is TGTGCCAGCACCTTTGCCCGGAGGGCTAATGAGCAGTTCTTC. As protein: CASTFARRANEQFF.

This clonotype was observed a few times. The V call is TRBV6-2 or TRBV6-3, the J call TRBJ2-6; 8 nucleotides match TRBD1. The CDR3 has 18 residues. CDR1 and CDR2 from the germline V gene are MNHEY and SVGEGT. J gave up 0 bases and V 4 bases, and 8 bases lay outside the gene matches. CDR3 in amino acids: CASSSTFGTGSGANVLTF. Here the CDR3 DNA reads TGTGCCAGCAGTTCCACCTTCGGGACAGGCTCTGGGGCCAACGTCCTGACTTTC.

In this sample, this clonotype turned up many times. The V call is TRBV6-5, the J call TRBJ2-2; either TRBD1 or TRBD2 may fit D (5 bases each). This CDR3 comprises 14 residues. Germline CDR1 MNHEY, CDR2 SVGAGI. Trimming cost V 7 bases and J 5 bases, with 14 bases left between them. The CDR3 nucleotides read TGTGCCAGCACTAAGTTGGGGGTAACCGGGGAGCTGTTTTTT. This codes for CASTKLGVTGELFF.

Only a few counts were recorded for this clonotype. V gene TRBV6-5 combines with J gene TRBJ2-4; tentative D call: TRBD1 (6 bases). The V end lost 5 bases, the J end lost 8 bases, and 19 bases lay between the germline ends. Germline V gene lookup returns CDR1 MNHEY and CDR2 SVGAGI. There are 15 residues in the CDR3. The CDR3 sequence: CASSTTGTLGDIQYF. The CDR3, as DNA: TGTGCCAGCAGTACCACCGGGACACTCGGGGACATTCAGTACTTC.

The chain couples TRBV2 to TRBJ2-5; 12 nucleotides align to TRBD1. V shed 4 bases, J shed 3 bases, and the junction held 6 bases outside the gene matches. This CDR3 is 16 amino acids long. The germline V gene has CDR1 SNHLY and CDR2 FYNNEI. The CDR3 region is CASSVGTGGREETQYF. In DNA, the CDR3 is TGTGCCAGCAGTGTTGGGACAGGGGGCCGGGAAGAGACCCAGTACTTC.

V and J are TRBV20-1 and TRBJ2-2, with 9 positions matching TRBD2. The germline V gene encodes CDR1 DFQATT and CDR2 SNEGSKA (reference sequence). Trimming removed 6 bases from V and 2 bases from J; junction bases left unmatched: 4. There are 14 residues in the CDR3. As DNA, the CDR3 is TGCAGTGCGTACGGGACTAGCAACACCGGGGAGCTGTTTTTT. Protein: CSAYGTSNTGELFF.

This clonotype was counted ten times or more. The V and J genes are TRBV5-1 and TRBJ2-1; D is possibly TRBD1 or TRBD2 (6 bases each). This CDR3 region has 15 residues. The V gene's germline CDR1 is SGHRS and CDR2 YFSETQ. Trimming removed 3 bases from V and 6 bases from J, with 16 bases in between. CDR3 residues: CASSSLKEGGNEQFF. The CDR3, as DNA: TGCGCCAGCAGCTCCCTCAAAGAGGGGGGCAATGAGCAGTTCTTC.

This clonotype was seen a few times. The V and J genes are TRBV6-2 or TRBV6-3 and TRBJ2-7; 9 positions agree with TRBD1. This CDR3 region has 15 residues. With V trimmed by 6 bases and J by 6 bases, 12 bases remained unmatched. Germline values: CDR1 MNHEY, CDR2 SVGEGT. The DNA of the CDR3 is TGTGCCAGCAGAACCTCCGGGACAGGGTTCGTCGAGCAGTACGTC. The encoded protein is CASRTSGTGFVEQYV.